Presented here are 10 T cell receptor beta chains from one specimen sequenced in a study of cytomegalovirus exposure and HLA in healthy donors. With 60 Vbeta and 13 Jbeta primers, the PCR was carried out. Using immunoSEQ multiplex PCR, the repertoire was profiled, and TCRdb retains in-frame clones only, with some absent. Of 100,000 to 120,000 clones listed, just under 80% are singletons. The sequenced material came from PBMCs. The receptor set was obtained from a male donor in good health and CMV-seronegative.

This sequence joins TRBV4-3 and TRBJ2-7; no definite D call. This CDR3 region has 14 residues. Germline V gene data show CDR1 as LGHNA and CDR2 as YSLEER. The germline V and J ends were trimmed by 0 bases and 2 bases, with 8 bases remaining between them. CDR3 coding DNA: TGCGCCAGCAGCCAAGAACAGTTGGCCTACGAGCAGTACTTC. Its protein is CASSQEQLAYEQYF.

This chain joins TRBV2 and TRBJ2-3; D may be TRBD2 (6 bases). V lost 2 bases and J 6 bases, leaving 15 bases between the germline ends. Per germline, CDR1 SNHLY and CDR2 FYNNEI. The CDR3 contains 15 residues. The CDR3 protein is CASSESGLDSDTQYF. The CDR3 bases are TGTGCCAGCAGTGAATCGGGACTGGACTCGGATACGCAGTATTTT. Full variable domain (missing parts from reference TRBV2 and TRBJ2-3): EPEVTQTPSHQVTQMGQEVILRCVPISNHLYFYWYRQILGQKVEFLVSFYNNEISEKSEIFDDQFSVERPDGSNFTLKIRSTKLEDSAMYFCASSESGLDSDTQYFGPGTRLTVL.

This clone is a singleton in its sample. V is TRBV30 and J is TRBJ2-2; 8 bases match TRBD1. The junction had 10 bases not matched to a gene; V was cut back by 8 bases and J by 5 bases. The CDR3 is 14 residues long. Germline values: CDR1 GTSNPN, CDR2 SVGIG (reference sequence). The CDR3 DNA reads TGTGCCAGAGACAGGGGCACCTCTACCGGGGAGCTGTTTTTT. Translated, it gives CARDRGTSTGELFF. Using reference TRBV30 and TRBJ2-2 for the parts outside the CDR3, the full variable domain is SQTIHQWPATLVQPVGSPLSLECTVEGTSNPNLYWYRQAAGRGLQLLFYSVGIGQISSEVPQNLSASRPQDRQFILSSKKLLLSDSGFYLCARDRGTSTGELFFGEGSRLTVL.

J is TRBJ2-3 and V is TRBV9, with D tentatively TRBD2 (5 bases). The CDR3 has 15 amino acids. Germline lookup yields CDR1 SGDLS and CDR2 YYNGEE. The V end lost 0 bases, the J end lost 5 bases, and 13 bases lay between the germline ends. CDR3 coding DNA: TGTGCCAGCAGCGTAGCTTCTAGCTCGGGAGATACGCAGTATTTT. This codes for CASSVASSSGDTQYF. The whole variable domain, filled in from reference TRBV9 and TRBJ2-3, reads DSGVTQTPKHLITATGQRVTLRCSPRSGDLSVYWYQQSLDQGLQFLIQYYNGEERAKGNILERFSAQQFPDLHSELNLSSLELGDSALYFCASSVASSSGDTQYFGPGTRLTVL.

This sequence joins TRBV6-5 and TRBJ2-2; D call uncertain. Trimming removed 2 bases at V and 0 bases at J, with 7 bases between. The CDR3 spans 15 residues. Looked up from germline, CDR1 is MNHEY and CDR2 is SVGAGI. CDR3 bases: TGTGCCAGCAGTTACCAGGTCTCGAACACCGGGGAGCTGTTTTTT. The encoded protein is CASSYQVSNTGELFF.

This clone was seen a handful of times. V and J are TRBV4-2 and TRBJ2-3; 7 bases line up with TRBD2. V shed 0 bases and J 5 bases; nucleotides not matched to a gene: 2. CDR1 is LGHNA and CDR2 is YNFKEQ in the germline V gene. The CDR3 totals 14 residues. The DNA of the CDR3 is TGTGCCAGCAGCCAAGAAACTAGCGAAGATACGCAGTATTTT. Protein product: CASSQETSEDTQYF.

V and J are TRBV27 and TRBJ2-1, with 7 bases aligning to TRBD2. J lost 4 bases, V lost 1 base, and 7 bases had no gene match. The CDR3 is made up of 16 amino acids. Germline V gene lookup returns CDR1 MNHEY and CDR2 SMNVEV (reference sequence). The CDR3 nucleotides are TGTGCCAGCAGTTTATTGGGCAGCGGGACGTACAATGAGCAGTTCTTC. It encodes CASSLLGSGTYNEQFF.

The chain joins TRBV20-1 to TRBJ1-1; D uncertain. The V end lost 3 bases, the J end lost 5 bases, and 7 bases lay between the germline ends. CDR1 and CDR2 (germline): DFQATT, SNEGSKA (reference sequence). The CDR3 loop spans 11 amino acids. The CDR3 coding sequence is TGCAGTGCTAGGGTAGCTACTGAAGCTTTCTTT. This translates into CSARVATEAFF.

The CDR3 nucleotides are TGTGCCAGCAGTGAACCAGGGAATGTGGGTCAGCCCCAGCATTTT. Translated: CASSEPGNVGQPQHF. The chain is built from TRBV6-1 and TRBJ1-5, with a tentative D call TRBD1 (5 bases). V dropped 2 bases and J dropped 6 bases, with 14 bases sitting between them. The CDR3 has 15 amino acids. Germline V gives CDR1 MNHNS, CDR2 SASEGT.

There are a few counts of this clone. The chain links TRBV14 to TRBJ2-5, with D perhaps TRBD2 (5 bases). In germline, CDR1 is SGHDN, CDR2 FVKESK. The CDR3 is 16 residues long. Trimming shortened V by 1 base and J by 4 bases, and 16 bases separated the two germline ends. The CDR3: CASSQGVGRLGETQYF. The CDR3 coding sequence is TGTGCCAGCAGCCAAGGAGTAGGGAGATTAGGAGAGACCCAGTACTTC.